The next 8 T cell receptor beta chains were all read from a single sample in a study of cytotoxic CD8 clonotypes in ibrutinib-treated CLL. Measured with immunoSEQ multiplex PCR; TCRdb has only the in-frame clones, and not every one. The table lists 11,000 to 15,000 clones, around 48% of them singletons. The source was PBMCs, collected at a 24-month disease-progression time point, from a patient treated with ibrutinib. These receptors were collected from a human donor with chronic lymphocytic leukemia.

The DNA for the CDR3 is TGCGCCAGCAGCCTGCGGGGAGCCGACAATGAGCAGTTCTTC. Its translation: CASSLRGADNEQFF. The chain links TRBV5-1 to TRBJ2-1, with a weak D call TRBD2 (6 bases). Deletions cut 4 bases from V and 5 bases from J, with 13 bases between. Germline values: CDR1 SGHRS, CDR2 YFSETQ. The CDR3 consists of 14 residues.

This clone showed up just a few times. V and J are TRBV2 and TRBJ1-5; D is possibly TRBD1 (5 bases). With 6 bases removed from V and 1 base from J, the gap between germline ends came to 13 bases. CDR3 length equals 15 residues. Germline CDR1 reads SNHLY; CDR2 reads FYNNEI. The CDR3 nucleotides read TGTGCCAGCAGCCCTAGGACAACAAGCAATCAGCCCCAGCATTTT. Translated: CASSPRTTSNQPQHF.

V is TRBV5-1 and J is TRBJ2-5; weak D call: TRBD1 (6 bases). In germline, CDR1 is SGHRS, CDR2 YFSETQ. Trimming took off 4 bases at V and 2 bases at J, with 9 bases between the two ends. The CDR3 contains 13 residues. CDR3: CASSPDRQETQYF. As DNA, the CDR3 is TGCGCCAGCAGCCCGGACAGACAAGAGACCCAGTACTTC.

The rearrangement joins TRBV10-1 to TRBJ2-2; 8 bases are a match to TRBD2. The V and J ends lost 3 bases and 6 bases, in that order; junction bases with no gene match: 6. Germline V CDR1 and CDR2: WNHNN, SYGVQD (reference sequence). The CDR3 totals 15 residues. This chain's CDR3 is CASSDGGSGAGELFF. DNA for the CDR3: TGCGCCAGCAGTGATGGGGGTAGCGGGGCCGGGGAGCTGTTTTTT.

The chain combines TRBV10-3 with TRBJ2-7; the match to TRBD1 covers 8 bases. J was trimmed by 0 bases and V by 2 bases; bases with no gene match: 9. The CDR3 length is 17 residues. Germline V gene sequence: CDR1 ENHRY, CDR2 SYGVKD. CDR3 amino acids: CAISEEGQALASYEQYF. CDR3 DNA sequence: TGTGCCATCAGTGAGGAGGGACAGGCCCTCGCCTCCTACGAGCAGTACTTC.

The chain has TRBV27 and TRBJ2-7; no firm D call. Deletions cut 2 bases from V and 2 bases from J, with 10 bases between. Germline CDR1 is MNHEY and CDR2 is SMNVEV (reference sequence). The CDR3 contains 14 residues. CDR3 nucleotides: TGTGCCAGCAGTTTAGGTGCAGCAACCTACGAGCAGTACTTC. Amino acid sequence: CASSLGAATYEQYF.

This clone is a singleton in its sample. V gene TRBV29-1 combines with J gene TRBJ1-1; possible D gene TRBD1, 5 bases. Germline V gene lookup returns CDR1 SQVTM and CDR2 ANQGSEA. This CDR3 contains 11 residues. V was cut by 4 bases and J by 7 bases, with 10 bases left in between. CDR3: CSVGGGVEAFF. CDR3 nucleotide sequence: TGCAGCGTTGGGGGGGGAGTTGAAGCTTTCTTT.

This clone occurred a few times. V and J are TRBV10-3 and TRBJ2-5, with a weak D call TRBD2 (6 bases). This CDR3 contains 14 residues. Germline V gene sequence: CDR1 ENHRY, CDR2 SYGVKD. Trimming shortened V by 6 bases and J by 3 bases, and 14 bases separated the two germline ends. The CDR3 DNA reads as TGTGCCATCAGAACGGGGACTCGGGAAGAGACCCAGTACTTC. Amino acid sequence: CAIRTGTREETQYF.